This T cell receptor beta chain was sequenced in a study of T-cell reconstitution after alpha-beta-depleted transplantation in children. Notes on the study in general: Expanded graft clones numbering several hundred reportedly gave rise to alpha-beta T cells about two months after transplant. There were some patients whose high TCRbeta diversity at day 60 came from surviving recipient T cells and thymic progenitors. T-cell numbers and diversity one year post-transplant derived largely from freshly generated T cells.

This clonotype was recorded many times. As yet, its antigen is unknown. J gave up 7 bases and V 6 bases, and 12 bases lay outside the gene matches. Germline V gene lookup returns CDR1 LNHNV and CDR2 YYDKDF (reference sequence). The CDR3 covers 15 residues. Unique molecular identifiers tagged the TCRbeta library. MiXCR, run by TCRdb on the PCR reads, gives a single entry per CDR3 protein. The sample gives approximately 1,000,000 distinct CDR3 sequences, about 26% of which show up once; 25% to 35% is in the top ten. V is TRBV15 and J is TRBJ2-3, with TRBD2 matching 8 bases. Sequencing used PBMCs, mostly from graft donor cells, obtained 360 days after TCRalphabeta/CD19-depleted stem cell transplant. The TCR comes from a boy under two years old who had a stem cell transplant for SCID, so the T cells may come from the graft donor. CDR3 nucleotide sequence: TGTGCCACCAGGGTAGCGGGGAGTAAATCGCATACGCAGTATTTT. This encodes CATRVAGSKSHTQYF.